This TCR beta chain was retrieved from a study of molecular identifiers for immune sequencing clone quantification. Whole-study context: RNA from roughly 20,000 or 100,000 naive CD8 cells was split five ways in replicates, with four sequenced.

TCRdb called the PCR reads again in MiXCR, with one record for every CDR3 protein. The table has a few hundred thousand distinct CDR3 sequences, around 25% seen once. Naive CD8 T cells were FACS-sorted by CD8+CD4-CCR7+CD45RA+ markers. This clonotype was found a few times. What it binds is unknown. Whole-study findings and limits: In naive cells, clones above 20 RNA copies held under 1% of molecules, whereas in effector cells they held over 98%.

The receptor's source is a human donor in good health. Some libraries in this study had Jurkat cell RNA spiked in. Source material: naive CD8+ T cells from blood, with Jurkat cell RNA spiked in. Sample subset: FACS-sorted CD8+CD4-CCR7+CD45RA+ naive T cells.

The CDR3 sequence is CASQLNTGELFF. The CDR3 DNA is TGTGCCAGCCAGCTGAACACCGGGGAGCTGTTTTTT. V and J are TRBV5-6 and TRBJ2-2, with D hard to call. Germline-derived CDR1 and CDR2 are SGHDT and YYEEEE. This CDR3 is built from 12 residues. Trimming removed 7 bases from V and 1 base from J, with 5 bases in between.